This T cell receptor beta chain appears in the sequencing data of a study of T-cell memory formation after mild COVID-19. Study summary: Clustering of TCRs was largely donor specific.

Looked up from germline, CDR1 is KGHDR and CDR2 is SFDVKD. The CDR3 totals 16 residues. V shed 2 bases and J 4 bases; nucleotides not matched to a gene: 6. Each CDR3 protein is one row after TCRdb ran MiXCR on the 5' RACE reads. The sample contains about 430,000 distinct CDR3 sequences, approximately 24% of which appear only once. The sequenced sample was PBMCs or a T cell subset sorted from them (not recorded which). This rearrangement joins TRBV24-1 to TRBJ1-5; 8 bases agree with TRBD1. The receptor was derived from an adult woman who had mild COVID-19 (a few samples of this study predate the infection). Cell type and time point are not known. The DNA of the CDR3 is TGTGCCACCAGTGATTCTCAGGGGACAGGTAATCAGCCCCAGCATTTT. Encoded protein: CATSDSQGTGNQPQHF.